The 7 T cell receptor beta chains below all came from one sample that was sequenced in a study of cytomegalovirus exposure and HLA in healthy donors. The PCR ran on 60 Vbeta and 13 Jbeta primers. The method was immunoSEQ multiplex PCR; TCRdb's version includes in-frame clones alone and lacks a portion of them. The table shows 90,000 to 130,000 clones, with about 79% occurring only once. The sequenced sample was PBMCs. Receptors originate from a woman under 30 in good health and CMV-seropositive.

The rearrangement joins TRBV6-5 to TRBJ2-1; 8 bases align to TRBD2. The germline CDR1 and CDR2 sequences are MNHEY and SVGAGI. The CDR3 sequence is 14 residues long. J lost 3 bases, V lost 2 bases, and 0 bases had no gene match. The CDR3 reads CASSYGTSYNEQFF. The CDR3 DNA is TGTGCCAGCAGTTACGGGACTAGCTACAATGAGCAGTTCTTC.

CDR3 sequence: CASSITGGPSNYGYTF. Written as DNA, the CDR3 is TGTGCCAGCAGTATAACAGGGGGCCCATCTAACTATGGCTACACCTTC. The rearrangement joins TRBV2 to TRBJ1-2; 9 bases are shared with TRBD1. Germline V gene data show CDR1 as SNHLY and CDR2 as FYNNEI. J was trimmed by 0 bases and V by 5 bases; bases with no gene match: 7. The CDR3 runs 16 residues.

V usage is TRBV5-1 and J usage is TRBJ1-1; 8 bases align to TRBD1. This CDR3 comprises 15 residues. The J segment lost 1 base and the V segment lost 5 bases, leaving 7 bases of the junction unmatched. CDR1 is SGHRS, CDR2 YFSETQ, per germline. The CDR3, as DNA: TGCGCCAGCAGGGCAGGGGGCAGTGAGAACACTGAAGCTTTCTTT. Translation: CASRAGGSENTEAFF.

In its sample, this clone was seen once. CDR3 residues: CASGSTGETQYF. The CDR3 DNA reads TGTGCTAGTGGGTCGACGGGAGAGACCCAGTACTTC. The rearrangement uses TRBV12-5 and TRBJ2-5; D ambiguous. The CDR3 is 12 amino acids. Germline-derived CDR1 and CDR2 are LGHNT and FRNRAP. Trimming removed 6 bases from V and 4 bases from J, with 9 bases in between.

The chain's CDR3 is CASSESAAQNEKLFF. The DNA for the CDR3 is TGCGCCAGCAGTGAGTCGGCGGCACAAAATGAAAAACTGTTTTTT. The J gene is TRBJ1-4, the V gene TRBV10-1, with no clear D. Germline V gives CDR1 WNHNN, CDR2 SYGVQD (reference sequence). Trimming removed 0 bases at V and 5 bases at J, with 10 bases between. The CDR3 loop spans 15 amino acids.

The J gene is TRBJ1-1, the V gene TRBV5-8; D ambiguous. CDR3 length: 14 residues. Trimming stripped 0 bases from V and 4 bases from J, with 10 bases between. Germline V CDR1 and CDR2: SGHTS, YDEGEE. This chain's CDR3 is CASSLEFAGTEAFF. The CDR3 DNA is TGTGCCAGCAGCTTGGAATTTGCGGGCACTGAAGCTTTCTTT.

The chain uses TRBV6-4 and TRBJ2-2, with a weak D call TRBD2 (6 bases). The V and J ends lost 5 bases and 4 bases respectively, with 11 bases between them. The CDR3 extends over 14 amino acids. The germline V gene has CDR1 MRHNA and CDR2 SNTAGT. This CDR3 reads CASSSGLSTGELFF. CDR3 coding DNA: TGTGCCAGCAGTTCGGGACTTAGCACCGGGGAGCTGTTTTTT.